The source of this TCR beta chain is a study of cytomegalovirus exposure and HLA in healthy donors (TCRdb year 2017). Study-level background: According to an earlier analysis of around 600 of the donors, about 180 million T cells yielded 120 million or so unique TCR beta sequences and approximately 280 Gb of sequence data. An early release covering roughly 640 HLA-typed donors comprised about 300 gigabases of sequencing data and approximately 85 million unique TCR sequences. Of the 300 to 450 genotyped donors, approximately 80% fell in the genetic ancestry cluster associated with self-reported Caucasian donors. The study aimed to test whether signatures of past pathogen exposure could be identified by cataloging public T cell receptors. The study profiled the T cell repertoires of 666 subjects by immunosequencing and related them to cytomegalovirus serostatus. In addition to the first cohort of roughly 670 subjects, a separate validation cohort of about 120 different subjects was used. High-throughput TCR immunosequencing, statistical association of individual TCRs with disease status, and machine learning were combined to predict cytomegalovirus infection status. A later analysis re-analyzed previously published TCR beta repertoires from roughly 630 donors and added high-resolution HLA genotyping to study TCR occurrence patterns. The later analysis used no new phenotypic data to find candidate immune exposures, relying instead on TCR beta sequences and their occurrence across donors. In an earlier analysis of about 590 of the donors, high-throughput TCR beta sequencing was used to judge whether each TCR beta V gene segment behaved as functional or pseudogenic. Donor age, sex, ethnicity and CMV serostatus were compiled together with the repertoire data. Genome-wide SNP genotypes for about 55% of the roughly 670 donors were used in a later genetic analysis, which treated that subset as a discovery cohort. Every repertoire in the discovery cohort had been generated on one and the same sequencing platform. Both class I and class II loci were covered by HLA typing, at four-digit resolution. Typing coverage varied by locus: about 620-640 donors for A, B, C, DRB1 and DQB1; under 550 for DQA1; about 600 for DPA1; under 490 for DPB1. Several DR-DQ haplotypes were treated as single units for association and clustering because of strong linkage in the cohort. Among 300 to 450 genotyped donors of the cohort, an average of around 240,000 unique TCR beta nucleotide sequences were sequenced per donor, 15% to 20% of them non-productive. Broad study findings and their caveats: This cohort had only TCR beta chains sequenced, and the lack of alpha or paired-chain data limited which features could be detected. Around 16 rarely observed V segments, including chromosome 9 orphons, were excluded from the earlier analysis of several hundred of the donors because counts were too low. Cytomegalovirus status was reported to be diagnosed by the classifier with high specificity and sensitivity in both the original and validation cohorts. The authors suggested that the approach could potentially be extended to other disease states and immunological phenotypes. When HLA alleles, especially DR and DQ, strongly co-occurred, TCR associations were difficult to assign to individual alleles. A later analysis found that TCR association rates varied across HLA loci, with DRB1 alleles showing the most associated TCRs and HLA-C alleles the fewest. According to a later genetic analysis, donors in an Asian-associated ancestry cluster had fewer N-insertions in productive TCRs than the approximately 710-donor mean. Sequencing depth was assumed to be roughly uniform across donors in the presence/absence analyses, though that assumption may not hold. In a later analysis, several top co-occurrence clusters were reported to appear linked to parvovirus B19, influenza, CMV and Epstein-Barr virus. According to a later analysis, most CMV-associated TCR beta chains appeared to be HLA-restricted, and the HLA associations seemed to be driven largely by CMV exposure. In an earlier analysis of fewer than 750 of the donors, most TCR beta V segments were observed in productive rearrangements about 87% or about 30% of the time, broadly matching IMGT annotations. In a later analysis, HLA-associated TCR beta chains showed more clonal expansion and lower generation probabilities than non-associated chains that were equally common. Most TCR sequences were observed very rarely across donors, whereas some public TCRs were present in many individuals. The study listed 150 to 200 TCR beta chains as associated with cytomegalovirus. Three of the identified cytomegalovirus-associated TCR beta chains were confirmed in vitro to be specific for cytomegalovirus antigens. A further reported finding was that TCR beta sequences accurately predicted the HLA-A and HLA-B alleles for most subjects in the first cohort. Some IMGT-functional V segments, including TRBV6-2 and TRBV6-3, could not be distinguished by the 87-base-pair reads and were therefore excluded. Because some donors lacked HLA typing at each locus, the association tests relied only on the typed subset. A group of highly shared sequence variants was considered likely to be a technical artifact of the sequencing pipeline. Linkage disequilibrium might explain the correlated functional status among segregating V segments, but an unknown experimental factor could not be ruled out. In a later genetic analysis, a missense DCLRE1C variant was associated with V-gene and J-gene trimming of TCR beta chains, and the association was replicated in an independent cohort. The only immune exposure information available for the cohort was CMV serostatus. In a later analysis, more than 15,000 TCR beta sequences were associated with specific HLA alleles at a false discovery rate of 0.05.

Library construction relied on the immunoSEQ multiplex PCR assay. A mixture of 60 forward primers for TCR Vbeta segments and 13 reverse primers for TCR Jbeta segments was used in the multiplex PCR. The CDR3 region of rearranged TCR beta genes was amplified from genomic DNA by a multiplex PCR assay. The Illumina HiSeq System was used to sequence the amplified TCR beta libraries as 87-base-pair reads. Per the source publication's procedure: In a later analysis, tens of millions of unique TCR beta chains were counted across the 650 to 750 repertoires, and roughly 11 million of these chains were shared by at least two donors. Raw reads were error-corrected and collapsed into unique sequences by a nearest-neighbor algorithm in which closely related sequences were merged to remove PCR and sequencing errors. CDR3 sequences were aligned to IMGT reference sequences to assign V, D and J gene segments. For a sequence to be retained, at least a six-nucleotide match to both a V gene segment and a J gene segment was required. Rearrangements were called productive when the CDR3 lacked stop codons and stayed in frame with V and J; all others were non-productive. CDR3 was defined according to IMGT convention as the region running from the second conserved V-encoded cysteine to the conserved J-encoded phenylalanine. In an earlier analysis of more than 550 of the donors, sequences lacking an unambiguous match to a single V gene segment were excluded. An earlier analysis of 500 to 700 of the donors classified V segments as functional when productive rearrangements were above 56.7% and as segregating when the standard deviation between donors was above 5%. To diagnose cytomegalovirus status from the catalog of TCR beta chain sequences, a statistical classification framework was built. In a later analysis, V and J genes were assigned by comparing TCR nucleotide sequences against IMGT/GENE-DB human TR gene sequences. A later analysis assigned CDR3 sequences and most-parsimonious VDJ recombination scenarios with the TCRdist pipeline. A later analysis defined each TCR beta chain by its CDR3 amino acid sequence plus V-gene family, and excluded reads lacking a unique V-gene family. As a way to deal with suspected cross-contamination and a sequencing artifact, a later analysis dropped hundreds of nucleotide sequences that were highly shared and had low generation probability. In a later analysis, a clonal expansion index for each public chain was calculated from normalized within-repertoire ranks of inferred template counts. A later analysis computed generation probabilities with a VDJ recombination model fitted to out-of-frame rearrangements, and checked the results against IGoR. Hypergeometric tests were used in a later analysis to score TCR-TCR, TCR-HLA and TCR-CMV co-occurrence, with a repertoire-size bias correction applied to the TCR pairs. In a later analysis, false discovery rates were estimated by permuting HLA or CMV assignments 20 times. In a later analysis, co-occurring TCRs were grouped with DBSCAN, and TCRdist sequence similarity was added when clustering was performed within HLA-allele-positive subsets. Co-occurrence clustering excluded repertoires with fewer than 30,000 or more than 120,000 public chains, plus five with anomalous nucleotide sharing. Imported from immuneACCESS, the table was reduced by TCRdb to in-frame sequences with V and J called. These copies leave out some clones; in studies compared against another copy, an unresolved V gene accounts for under half, and the cause of the remainder is not known. V, J and clone size are those of that table, while D and trimming were read from the DNA. The sample yields some 150,000 clones; about 70% were counted once. 3.9% of the sample is in the top ten clones.

On this clone itself: Which antigen it targets is not known. Per-base quality was not reported, and no clone a single base away is much larger than it.

In total, fewer than 750 healthy bone marrow donors made up the cohort. At the time of sampling, all cohort members were nominally healthy, though unrecorded immune exposures were likely present. The donor tested CMV seronegative, placing the donor among the 350 or so seronegative members of the cohort. A peripheral blood sample was provided by each donor, and peripheral blood mononuclear cells were used for TCR beta sequencing. The Qiagen DNeasy Blood Extraction Kit was used to extract genomic DNA from the blood cell samples. Reading from cysteine to phenylalanine, the CDR3 counts 14 amino acids. Left in the record is the CDR3 DNA by itself, 42 bases read in frame from the first base. As encoded in the germline V gene, CDR1 is SQVTM while CDR2 is ANQGSEA. Here V drops 7 bases and J drops 2 bases, and the junction holds 7 bases not matched to any gene.

The chain is assembled from TRBV29-1 and TRBJ2-7, with TRBD1 matching 11 junction bases. The sample consisted of PBMCs. The sequence came from a young man in good health and CMV-seronegative. The CDR3 protein: CSAAPGQGAYEQYF. At the DNA level, the sequence is TGCAGCGCTGCACCGGGACAGGGGGCCTACGAGCAGTACTTC.